Shown below are 16 T cell receptor beta chains from a single sample sequenced in a study of cytomegalovirus exposure and HLA in healthy donors. PCR primers comprised 60 Vbeta and 13 Jbeta primers. Sequenced by immunoSEQ multiplex PCR; TCRdb stores in-frame clones only, minus some. This sample has over 100,000 clones, with around 73% found just once. Sequencing input: PBMCs. These receptor sequences come from a man in his forties in good health and CMV-seronegative.

This clone occurred a few times. A junction end diverges from the germline sequence, so it may reflect a read error. The chain carries TRBV7-7 and TRBJ2-5; a weak D match, TRBD2 (5 bases). The CDR3 totals 15 residues. Germline CDR1 reads SSHAT; CDR2 reads FNYEAQ (reference sequence). In DNA, the CDR3 is TGTGCTAGCAGCCTCCTCCCGGGGTCAGGAGAGACCCAGTACTTC. Translated: CASSLLPGSGETQYF.

The genes are TRBV27 and TRBJ2-7; 9 nucleotides line up with TRBD1. Germline V gives CDR1 MNHEY, CDR2 SMNVEV (reference sequence). CDR3 length: 14 residues. The V segment lost 5 bases and the J segment 8 bases; nucleotides outside the gene matches: 10. The CDR3 DNA sequence: TGTGCCAGCAGTCCGGGACAGGGTAGGGAGAAGCAGTACTTC. As protein: CASSPGQGREKQYF.

This rearrangement joins TRBV4-2 to TRBJ2-7; D is possibly TRBD2 (5 bases). V was cut by 0 bases and J by 2 bases, with 5 bases left in between. The CDR3 covers 13 residues. The V gene's germline CDR1 is LGHNA and CDR2 YNFKEQ. Written as DNA, the CDR3 is TGTGCCAGCAGCCAAGACGGGGCCTACGAGCAGTACTTC. The encoded protein is CASSQDGAYEQYF.

The CDR3 DNA follows: TGTGCCAGCAGTCTAGAGGGAGCAACTAATGAAAAACTGTTTTTT. Its translation is CASSLEGATNEKLFF. The chain carries TRBV6-1 and TRBJ1-4; D is uncertain. CDR3 length: 15 residues. Germline CDR1 is MNHNS and CDR2 is SASEGT. Trimming cost V 5 bases and J 0 bases, with 10 bases left between them.

The CDR3 bases are TGTGCCAGCAGCTTGACAGGGGAGTCCATTTACGAGCAGTACTTC. Translation gives CASSLTGESIYEQYF. The chain is built from TRBV7-2 and TRBJ2-7; the match to TRBD1 covers 8 bases. The J segment lost 4 bases and the V segment lost 3 bases, leaving 8 bases of the junction unmatched. The germline CDR1 and CDR2 sequences are SGHTA and FQGNSA. This CDR3 spans 15 amino acids.

V usage is TRBV4-1 and J usage is TRBJ2-7; D is possibly TRBD2 (5 bases). The CDR3 length is 15 residues. Germline loops: CDR1 MGHRA, CDR2 YSYEKL. The V and J ends lost 3 bases and 6 bases respectively, with 18 bases between them. CDR3 sequence reads: CASSHEAASGFEQYF. DNA for the CDR3: TGCGCCAGCAGCCATGAGGCGGCGTCGGGGTTCGAGCAGTACTTC.

Only a few counts were recorded for this clone. The V and J genes are TRBV25-1 and TRBJ1-4, with 11 bases that match TRBD1. Per germline, CDR1 MGHDK and CDR2 SYGVNS. This CDR3 is built from 17 residues. Trimming at V came to 6 bases and at J to 1 base, leaving 7 bases not matched to a gene. CDR3 sequence reads: CASSQGDRGGTNEKLFF. CDR3 nucleotide sequence: TGTGCCAGCAGCCAAGGGGACAGGGGGGGAACTAATGAAAAACTGTTTTTT.

This clone was picked up a small number of times. The rearrangement links TRBV2 to TRBJ1-3, with D possibly being TRBD1 (6 bases). Germline loops: CDR1 SNHLY, CDR2 FYNNEI. The CDR3 is made up of 16 amino acids. With 4 bases removed from V and 2 bases from J, the gap between germline ends came to 15 bases. The CDR3 sequence is CASSGQDSPPGNTIYF. In nucleotides, the CDR3 is TGTGCCAGCAGTGGACAGGACAGTCCCCCTGGAAACACCATATATTTT.

For this clone: A read error may produce the germline difference seen at one junction end. The V call is TRBV28, the J call TRBJ1-1; no definite D call. In germline, CDR1 is MDHEN, CDR2 SYDVKM. The CDR3 spans 13 residues. The CDR3 region is CASSFVRSLRGLF. The DNA for the CDR3 is TGTGCCAGCAGTTTTGTAAGGTCCCTCCGTGGGCTCTTT.

This clone was detected a few times. The chain combines TRBV29-1 with TRBJ1-2, with D perhaps TRBD1 (5 bases). The CDR3 is made up of 11 amino acids. Germline lookup yields CDR1 SQVTM and CDR2 ANQGSEA. V was shortened by 7 bases and J by 4 bases, with 10 bases between the two germline ends. The CDR3 here is CSDGHGYGYTF. The CDR3 DNA is TGCAGCGACGGACACGGCTATGGCTACACCTTC. Based on the CDR3 plus reference TRBV29-1 and TRBJ1-2, the full variable domain is SAVISQKPSRDICQRGTSLTIQCQVDSQVTMMFWYRQQPGQSLTLIATANQGSEATYESGFVIDKFPISRPNLTFSTLTVSNMSPEDSSIYLCSDGHGYGYTFGSGTRLTVV.

V is TRBV7-2 and J is TRBJ1-5; 10 bases line up with TRBD1. The V segment lost 5 bases and the J segment 5 bases; nucleotides outside the gene matches: 3. Germline V gives CDR1 SGHTA, CDR2 FQGNSA. The CDR3 has 14 residues. CDR3: CASSGTGVHQPQHF. The CDR3 DNA follows: TGTGCCAGCAGCGGGACAGGGGTTCATCAGCCCCAGCATTTT.

This clone was counted a few times. The CDR3 coding sequence is TGTGCCAGCAGCGCAACAGGGGATGAGCAGTACTTC. Amino acids: CASSATGDEQYF. The chain carries TRBV6-5 and TRBJ2-7, with TRBD1 matching 7 bases. With 6 bases clipped from V and 7 bases from J, the junction kept 6 bases outside the gene matches. CDR1 is MNHEY, CDR2 SVGAGI, per germline. The length of the CDR3 is 12 residues.

The rearrangement joins TRBV4-1 to TRBJ1-5; D unclear. The CDR3 spans 15 residues. In germline, CDR1 is MGHRA, CDR2 YSYEKL. V lost 0 bases, J lost 3 bases, and 9 bases lay in between. This CDR3 reads CASSQDWQFNQPQHF. The CDR3 nucleotides are TGCGCCAGCAGCCAAGATTGGCAGTTCAATCAGCCCCAGCATTTT.

A single count supports this clone. The CDR3 loop is CASSQAGEGYGYTF. DNA for the CDR3: TGTGCCAGCAGCCAAGCAGGAGAGGGCTATGGCTACACCTTC. J is TRBJ1-2 and V is TRBV4-2; D is uncertain. There are 14 residues in the CDR3. Germline CDR1 reads LGHNA; CDR2 reads YNFKEQ. The V gene lost 1 base and the J gene lost 4 bases, with 10 bases spanning the gap.

CDR3 nucleotides: TGTGCCAGCAGCCAAGATCATTGGCGGGGGGGCCCCGAGACCCAGTACTTC. Protein: CASSQDHWRGGPETQYF. The chain couples TRBV4-2 to TRBJ2-5; 9 nucleotides align to TRBD2. The CDR3 extends over 17 amino acids. Germline trimming cut 0 bases from V and 5 bases from J; bases unmatched to any gene: 10. CDR1 is LGHNA, CDR2 YNFKEQ, per germline.

About this clone itself: At one end the junction does not follow the germline gene, possibly because of a read error. J is TRBJ1-5 and V is TRBV7-9; tentatively, D is TRBD1 (5 bases). The CDR3 length is 17 residues. CDR1 and CDR2 (germline): SEHNR, FQNEAQ (reference sequence). CDR3 coding DNA: TGTTCCAGCAGCTTATTAGGAGGGGAGAATAGCAATCAGCCCCAGCATTTT. Translated: CSSSLLGGENSNQPQHF.